Only a few counts were recorded for the clone carrying this T cell receptor (beta chain). The record originates from a study of blood T cell repertoires in COVID-19. TCRdb keeps only in-frame clones here, not all; method: immunoSEQ multiplex PCR. The table has roughly 270,000 clones, approximately 86% seen once. The receptor comes from a man aged 18 to 29 with active or convalescent COVID-19. The sequencing sample was made of peripheral blood.

CDR3 sequence (DNA): TGTGCCAGTATGGACAGGTCTAAGCCCCAAAACTATGGCTACACCTTC. This gives the protein CASMDRSKPQNYGYTF. This chain links TRBV19 with TRBJ1-2, with 7 positions matching TRBD1. The CDR3 spans 16 residues. The trim removed 7 bases at V and 2 bases at J, leaving 13 bases unmatched. The germline V gene encodes CDR1 LNHDA and CDR2 SQIVND (reference sequence).